This T cell receptor beta chain was recovered during a study of blood T cell repertoires in COVID-19. For the study at large: The origin of the acute and convalescent COVID-19 samples was the United States, Italy and Spain.

Data came from immunoSEQ multiplex PCR; TCRdb stores just in-frame clones and leaves some out. The data hold 350,000 to 400,000 clones, with 80% to 90% observed a single time. Seattle participants joined during active infection and were tracked over time. The germline gives CDR1 MGHDK, CDR2 SYGVNS. V dropped 6 bases and J dropped 6 bases, with 14 bases sitting between them. This CDR3 region has 13 residues. The V and J genes are TRBV25-1 and TRBJ1-1; maybe TRBD1 (5 bases). This sequence was found in a woman between 25 and 40 years old with COVID-19, enrolled during active disease. The sequenced material came from peripheral blood. The CDR3 protein is CASSQPGWPEAFF. The CDR3 DNA follows: TGTGCCAGCAGCCAGCCAGGGTGGCCTGAAGCTTTCTTT.